This entry features one T cell receptor (beta chain) sequence. Its matching antigen is unknown. The sample is drawn from a study of T-cell memory formation after mild COVID-19. Whole-study findings and limits: Later expanders leaned CD4+, whereas clones that contracted between day 15 and 85 were balanced CD4/CD8. Among clones peaking at day 37 in the second wave, SARS-CoV-2 specificity remained unconfirmed. The pre-infection memory compartment contained some responding clones, suggesting cross-reactive memory joined.

CDR1 and CDR2 from the germline V gene are SGHDN and FVKESK. The CDR3 has 10 residues. V was pared by 9 bases and J by 7 bases, with 9 bases between. TCRdb reprocessed the 5' RACE reads with MiXCR, giving one entry per CDR3 protein. The repertoire holds approximately 290,000 distinct CDR3 sequences, with just under 20% as singletons. The genes are TRBV14 and TRBJ1-1; D not resolved. The sequenced material came from PBMCs or a T cell subset sorted from them (not recorded which). The TCR was taken from a man aged 18-30 years who had mild COVID-19 (a few samples of this study predate the infection). Cell type and time point are not known. CDR3 region: CARRTDEAFF. CDR3 nucleotide sequence: TGTGCCAGGAGGACGGATGAAGCTTTCTTT.